The 28 T cell receptor beta chains below were found in one sample sequenced in a study of cytotoxic CD8 clonotypes in ibrutinib-treated CLL. Generated by immunoSEQ multiplex PCR, the TCRdb table keeps only in-frame clones and is missing some. Of 50,000 or so clones in the sample, roughly 63% were seen once. The sequencing here drew on PBMCs, taken after 24 months of ibrutinib treatment. All receptors come from a human donor with chronic lymphocytic leukemia.

This clone was seen once. V gene TRBV28 combines with J gene TRBJ1-1, with D unclear. The germline gives CDR1 MDHEN, CDR2 SYDVKM. V shed 7 bases and J shed 1 base, with 16 bases lying between them. CDR3 length: 15 amino acids. CDR3 loop: CASTTPGGWNTEAFF. CDR3 in DNA: TGTGCCAGCACCACTCCGGGAGGGTGGAACACTGAAGCTTTCTTT.

This clone was detected ten times or more. The CDR3: CASSPLGGEGTGELFF. CDR3 bases: TGTGCCAGCAGCCCCCTTGGGGGGGAGGGGACCGGGGAGCTGTTTTTT. The chain is built from TRBV25-1 and TRBJ2-2; 7 bases map to TRBD2. Germline CDR1 is MGHDK and CDR2 is SYGVNS. After removal of 6 bases from V and 5 bases from J, the junction contained 12 bases not matched to a gene. This CDR3 is built from 16 residues.

The rearrangement uses TRBV5-1 and TRBJ2-3; D is ambiguous. The CDR3 runs 14 residues. CDR1 is SGHRS and CDR2 is YFSETQ in the germline V gene. Trimming shortened V by 0 bases and J by 5 bases, and 10 bases separated the two germline ends. CDR3 coding DNA: TGCGCCAGCAGCTTGGCAGGTGGTGGAGATACGCAGTATTTT. Protein: CASSLAGGGDTQYF.

The chain carries TRBV19 and TRBJ1-1; D gene uncertain. Germline V gene data show CDR1 as LNHDA and CDR2 as SQIVND (reference sequence). CDR3 length: 12 amino acids. V was trimmed by 8 bases and J by 1 base, leaving 8 bases between them. The CDR3, as DNA: TGTGCCAGTGAAGAGGGGAACACTGAAGCTTTCTTT. It specifies CASEEGNTEAFF.

This clone appeared a few times. The gene calls are TRBV5-5 and TRBJ2-7; 9 nucleotides agree with TRBD1. CDR1 is SGHKS, CDR2 YYEKEE, per germline (reference sequence). V lost 4 bases, J lost 7 bases, and 12 bases stayed unmatched. The CDR3 has 15 residues. Here the CDR3 DNA reads TGTGCCAGCAGCGGGCTGGGACAGGGTTTGAGTGAGCAGTACTTC. Its protein is CASSGLGQGLSEQYF.

V usage is TRBV21-1 and J usage is TRBJ2-2; no check of the table's D call, TRBD2, against the DNA was made. TRBV21-1 is a known pseudogene. CDR3 length equals 16 residues. CDR3 loop: CASNSVGGLNTGELFF. DNA for the CDR3: TGTGCCAGCAACAGCGTGGGGGGGCTGAACACCGGGGAGCTGTTTTTT.

This clone was observed many times. This chain links TRBV6-1 with TRBJ1-2, with D hard to call. V was clipped by 7 bases and J by 8 bases, with 11 bases between them. From germline, CDR1 is MNHNS and CDR2 SASEGT. The CDR3 totals 11 residues. The CDR3 sequence: CASTQVGGYTF. The CDR3 DNA reads TGTGCCAGCACCCAAGTGGGGGGCTACACCTTC.

This chain joins TRBV27 and TRBJ2-6; D not resolved. Germline-derived CDR1 and CDR2 are MNHEY and SMNVEV (reference sequence). V lost 9 bases to trimming and J lost 2 bases, with 11 bases between them. This CDR3 region has 14 residues. The CDR3 sequence is CASQQWPGANVLTF. CDR3 sequence (DNA): TGTGCCAGTCAACAGTGGCCTGGGGCCAACGTCCTGACTTTC.

V is TRBV5-1 and J is TRBJ1-4; 7 bases are shared with TRBD1. V trimming: 4 bases; J trimming: 4 bases; junction bases outside the gene matches: 7. The germline V gene has CDR1 SGHRS and CDR2 YFSETQ. This CDR3 has 15 amino acids. CDR3 amino acids: CASSPGAGGNEKLFF. As DNA, the CDR3 is TGCGCCAGCAGCCCCGGTGCAGGGGGTAATGAAAAACTGTTTTTT.

The V and J genes are TRBV5-1 and TRBJ1-5; D call uncertain. This CDR3 contains 13 residues. CDR1 and CDR2 (germline): SGHRS, YFSETQ. V lost 4 bases and J lost 2, with 7 bases in between. The chain's CDR3 is CASSREGNQPQHF. The CDR3 region has the DNA TGCGCCAGCAGCAGGGAGGGCAATCAGCCCCAGCATTTT.

This clone occurred a few times. Only one base separates this from a far larger clonotype, so it likely reflects a read error. The gene calls are TRBV5-1 and TRBJ2-7; 16 nucleotides agree with TRBD2. The CDR3 is made up of 22 amino acids. CDR1 and CDR2 (germline): SGHRS, YFSETQ. The CDR3 here is CATSSWGSRTGLAGGTTYEQYF. The CDR3, as DNA: TGCGCCACCAGCTCCTGGGGTAGCCGTACGGGACTAGCGGGGGGGACAACCTACGAGCAGTACTTC.

Many counts were recorded for this clone. The rearrangement uses TRBV2 and TRBJ2-5; 8 bases line up with TRBD2. With 4 bases clipped from V and 1 base from J, the junction kept 5 bases outside the gene matches. The CDR3 has 15 residues. Per germline, CDR1 SNHLY and CDR2 FYNNEI. This chain's CDR3 is CASSGVSGAQETQYF. DNA for the CDR3: TGTGCCAGCAGTGGGGTTAGCGGGGCCCAAGAGACCCAGTACTTC.

This clone was detected ten times or more. The chain combines TRBV7-9 with TRBJ1-6; 7 bases align to TRBD1. The CDR3 runs to 17 residues. Losses at the gene ends were 5 bases for V and 14 bases for J; bases not matched to a gene: 21. Per germline, CDR1 SEHNR and CDR2 FQNEAQ (reference sequence). In DNA, the CDR3 is TGTGCCAGCAGCCCTCTTCTGGAGGGACAGAGAGTGGGGGCCCTCCACTTT. Its protein product is CASSPLLEGQRVGALHF.

The chain is built from TRBV6-4 and TRBJ2-7; tentative D call: TRBD2 (5 bases). V was trimmed by 5 bases and J by 6 bases, leaving 20 bases between them. The length of the CDR3 is 15 residues. Germline values: CDR1 MRHNA, CDR2 SNTAGT. The CDR3 DNA reads as TGTGCCAGCAGTCCCCAAGGACTGAACTCGGGCGAGCAGTACTTC. This codes for CASSPQGLNSGEQYF.

The chain employs TRBV20-1 and TRBJ1-4; no clear D gene. This CDR3 is 10 amino acids long. The ends were cut back, 6 bases at V and 4 bases at J, with 3 bases in the middle. Germline loops: CDR1 DFQATT, CDR2 SNEGSKA (reference sequence). The CDR3 reads CSALNEKLFF. The CDR3 DNA is TGCAGTGCCCTTAATGAAAAACTGTTTTTT.

The chain is built from TRBV14 and TRBJ2-2; no firm D call. V was cut by 4 bases and J by 6 bases, with 18 bases left in between. The CDR3 sequence is 16 residues long. Germline V gene lookup returns CDR1 SGHDN and CDR2 FVKESK. The CDR3 reads CASSRQPFENAGELFF. As DNA, the CDR3 is TGTGCCAGCAGCCGGCAGCCCTTTGAGAATGCCGGGGAGCTGTTTTTT.

This clone was detected once. The chain joins TRBV9 to TRBJ1-1, with D possibly matching TRBD1 (5 bases). CDR1 is SGDLS and CDR2 is YYNGEE in the germline V gene. The CDR3 contains 14 residues. The germline V and J ends were trimmed by 5 bases and 1 base, with 12 bases remaining between them. The CDR3 region is CASRPGLSNTEAFF. CDR3 in DNA: TGTGCCAGCAGACCGGGACTGTCGAACACTGAAGCTTTCTTT.

This clone occurred a few times. This chain uses TRBV5-5 with TRBJ2-5, with D possibly TRBD1 on 7 matching bases. CDR1 and CDR2 (germline): SGHKS, YYEKEE (reference sequence). V lost 2 bases, J lost 6 bases, and 11 bases lay in between. The CDR3 consists of 13 residues. CDR3 in DNA: TGTGCCAGCAGCTTCCAGGGGGGACAGACCCAGTACTTC. Translating it yields CASSFQGGQTQYF.

This clone was counted between two and nine times. J is TRBJ1-1 and V is TRBV7-9, with D possibly being TRBD1 (6 bases). The CDR3 runs 15 residues. Germline V lookup: CDR1 SEHNR, CDR2 FQNEAQ (reference sequence). Deletions cut 4 bases from V and 1 base from J, with 13 bases between. The CDR3 protein is CASSWGRIENTEAFF. CDR3 nucleotides: TGTGCCAGCAGCTGGGGGCGCATAGAGAACACTGAAGCTTTCTTT.

This clone showed up just a few times. The chain is built from TRBV6-5 and TRBJ1-1; D not resolved. Trimming pared 5 bases from V and 1 base from J, leaving 14 bases between. Germline V CDR1 and CDR2: MNHEY, SVGAGI. The CDR3 has 15 amino acids. CDR3 nucleotide sequence: TGTGCCAGCAGTCCCCGGAGGCCAGGGAACACTGAAGCTTTCTTT. It yields the protein CASSPRRPGNTEAFF.

The genes are TRBV6-1 and TRBJ2-1; TRBD1 aligns across 11 bases. V was clipped by 3 bases and J by 6 bases; unmatched bases: 4. The CDR3 sequence is 15 residues long. Germline loops: CDR1 MNHNS, CDR2 SASEGT. The CDR3, as DNA: TGTGCCAGCAGTGATTGGGGACAGGGGGTCAATGAGCAGTTCTTC. Translated: CASSDWGQGVNEQFF.

J is TRBJ2-7 and V is TRBV6-1; 8 positions match TRBD1. Germline V CDR1 and CDR2: MNHNS, SASEGT. With V trimmed by 2 bases and J by 4 bases, 7 bases remained unmatched. This CDR3 comprises 15 residues. The CDR3 sequence: CASSEIFNRGYEQYF. In nucleotides, the CDR3 is TGTGCCAGCAGTGAAATTTTTAACAGGGGGTACGAGCAGTACTTC.

This clone was recorded many times. V usage is TRBV5-1 and J usage is TRBJ1-6; D unclear. CDR1 SGHRS and CDR2 YFSETQ come from the germline V gene. The CDR3 consists of 14 residues. The V end lost 1 base, the J end lost 7 bases, and 9 bases lay between the germline ends. CDR3: CASSLNIQNSPLHF. The CDR3 coding sequence is TGCGCCAGCAGCTTGAACATCCAAAATTCACCCCTCCACTTT.

The genes are TRBV2 and TRBJ1-3; a possible D gene is TRBD1 (6 bases). The CDR3 is made up of 16 amino acids. Trimming removed 5 bases at V and 4 bases at J, with 18 bases between. CDR1 is SNHLY, CDR2 FYNNEI, per germline. In nucleotides, the CDR3 is TGTGCCAGCAGTCCCTTCGGACAGTTTGACGGAAACACCATATATTTT. Its translation: CASSPFGQFDGNTIYF.

This clone was observed once. The chain combines TRBV7-6 with TRBJ2-1, with 11 positions matching TRBD2. Germline loops: CDR1 SGHVS, CDR2 FNYEAQ. Trimming took 7 bases from V and 5 from J; bases not matched to a gene: 1. This CDR3 has 13 amino acids. CDR3 DNA sequence: TGTGCCAGCAAACTAGCGGGGGACAATGAGCAGTTCTTC. Protein sequence: CASKLAGDNEQFF.

This chain joins TRBV5-1 and TRBJ2-3; no firm D call. CDR1 is SGHRS and CDR2 is YFSETQ in the germline V gene. V was shortened by 4 bases and J by 2 bases, with 8 bases between the two germline ends. There are 13 residues in the CDR3. This CDR3 reads CASSETFTDTQYF. DNA of the CDR3: TGCGCCAGCAGCGAGACTTTCACAGATACGCAGTATTTT.

At least ten counts were recorded for this clone. The chain carries TRBV28 and TRBJ2-7, with TRBD2 matching 7 bases. The CDR3 covers 14 residues. V was pared by 6 bases and J by 4 bases, with 9 bases of the junction left unmatched. CDR1 and CDR2 (germline): MDHEN, SYDVKM. The CDR3 nucleotides read TGTGCCAGCAGCGCGTCGTGGGGGGGGTACGAGCAGTACTTC. This encodes CASSASWGGYEQYF. The variable domain in full, with the rest retrieved from reference TRBV28 and TRBJ2-7, is DVKVTQSSRYLVKRTGEKVFLECVQDMDHENMFWYRQDPGLGLRLIYFSYDVKMKEKGDIPEGYSVSREKKERFSLILESASTNQTSMYLCASSASWGGYEQYFGPGTRLTVT.

This clone has a handful of counts. This chain connects TRBV19 to TRBJ1-5, with no clear D. V lost 5 bases, J lost 6 bases, and 14 bases lay in between. The CDR3 consists of 14 residues. Germline V gene data show CDR1 as LNHDA and CDR2 as SQIVND (reference sequence). The CDR3 reads CASSPGLTTQPQHF. In DNA form, the CDR3 reads TGTGCCAGTAGTCCCGGACTTACCACTCAGCCCCAGCATTTT.